This note documents a single TCR beta chain sequence. The source of the sample is a study of OX40 agonist ivuxolimab in advanced cancers. Looking at the study overall: Three individuals attained partial responses, comprising one hepatocellular carcinoma case and two cutaneous melanoma cases.

V was pared by 5 bases and J by 9 bases, with 10 bases of the junction left unmatched. The CDR3 runs 15 residues. Germline CDR1 and CDR2: SGHVS and FQNEAQ. Sequencing used immunoSEQ multiplex PCR; TCRdb keeps in-frame clones, though not all of them. The data contain tens of thousands of clones, 86% of them singletons. Sequenced material: CD4+ or CD8+ T cells sorted from blood, taken in a trial of the OX40 agonist ivuxolimab. The chain employs TRBV7-8 and TRBJ2-1; 10 bases are a match to TRBD2. This receptor was identified in an adult with an advanced solid tumor such as melanoma, head and neck, liver or kidney cancer. CDR3 region: CASSPRAGGNGEQFF. CDR3 DNA sequence: TGTGCCAGCAGCCCCCGAGCGGGAGGGAACGGTGAGCAGTTCTTC.